This T cell receptor beta chain was identified in a study of molecular identifiers for immune sequencing clone quantification. The wider study: For replicates, RNA isolated from 20,000 or 100,000 naive CD8 cells was divided into five portions, of which four were sequenced.

This clonotype has ten or more counts. One entry per CDR3 protein, called by TCRdb with MiXCR from the PCR reads. Of about 12,000 distinct CDR3 sequences listed, 16% are singletons. Per germline, CDR1 MDHEN and CDR2 SYDVKM. CDR3 size: 13 residues. Trimming took off 5 bases at V and 1 base at J, with 7 bases between the two ends. This clonotype was sampled from a human donor in good health. Some libraries in this study had Jurkat cell RNA spiked in. This rearrangement joins TRBV28 to TRBJ2-3; D is unclear. Specimen: naive CD8+ T cells from blood, with Jurkat cell RNA spiked in. As to subset: FACS-sorted CD8+CD4-CCR7+CD45RA+ naive T cells. The chain's CDR3 is CASSPRGTDTQYF. The CDR3, as DNA: TGTGCCAGCAGTCCCCGTGGCACAGATACGCAGTATTTT.